The 23 T cell receptor beta chains listed next were all sequenced from one sample in a study of cytomegalovirus exposure and HLA in healthy donors. The PCR ran on 60 Vbeta and 13 Jbeta primers. Here immunoSEQ multiplex PCR was the method, and the copy in TCRdb shows in-frame clones only, minus some. Among about 200,000 clones, over 70% were seen once, and the ten largest hold 0.71%. The sequenced material came from PBMCs. The receptors were sampled from a boy younger than 10 in good health and CMV-seronegative.

The chain has TRBV18 and TRBJ2-1; 7 bases fit TRBD2. The CDR3 runs 15 residues. Germline CDR1 reads KGHSH; CDR2 reads LQKENI. V was clipped by 2 bases and J by 7 bases; unmatched bases: 8. The CDR3 nucleotides read TGTGCCAGCTCACCAGGAAAGGCGGGGGATAATGAGCAGTTCTTC. Its protein is CASSPGKAGDNEQFF.

V usage is TRBV5-8 and J usage is TRBJ1-6; D not resolved. V lost 3 bases and J 16 bases, leaving 14 bases between the germline ends. Germline V gene sequence: CDR1 SGHTS, CDR2 YDEGEE. This CDR3 is 12 amino acids long. CDR3 in amino acids: CASSSWERELHF. The CDR3, as DNA: TGTGCCAGCAGCTCCTGGGAGAGAGAGCTCCACTTT.

This clone occurred once. V gene TRBV19 combines with J gene TRBJ2-5; the match to TRBD1 covers 8 bases. CDR1 and CDR2 from the germline V gene are LNHDA and SQIVND (reference sequence). Trimming at V came to 2 bases and at J to 1 base, leaving 15 bases not matched to a gene. The CDR3 totals 19 residues. Here the CDR3 reads CASSITGQVLTGPQETQYF. In nucleotides, the CDR3 is TGTGCCAGTAGTATAACGGGACAGGTCCTCACGGGCCCCCAAGAGACCCAGTACTTC.

The genes are TRBV7-8 and TRBJ2-5; possibly TRBD1 for D (6 bases). The end of the DNA fits TRBJ2-7 better, so the J call may be wrong. The CDR3 length is 13 residues. Germline V gene data show CDR1 as SGHVS and CDR2 as FQNEAQ. CDR3 residues: CASFRDTYYEQYF. DNA of the CDR3: TGTGCCTCCTTTAGGGACACGTACTACGAGCAGTACTTC.

This chain uses TRBV5-5 with TRBJ2-1; 9 nucleotides align to TRBD2. The CDR3 runs 15 residues. Germline loops: CDR1 SGHKS, CDR2 YYEKEE (reference sequence). Losses at the gene ends were 0 bases for V and 6 bases for J; bases not matched to a gene: 4. The CDR3 region has the DNA TGTGCCAGCAGCTTGGAAGCGGGAGGCTTCAATGAGCAGTTCTTC. It codes for CASSLEAGGFNEQFF.

The J gene is TRBJ1-6, the V gene TRBV6-6; 9 bases are a match to TRBD1. The trim removed 7 bases at V and 8 bases at J, leaving 6 bases unmatched. CDR3 length: 14 residues. The germline CDR1 and CDR2 sequences are MNHNY and SVGAGI (reference sequence). The CDR3 region has the DNA TGTGCCAGCAACGGACAGGGGAGGTATTCACCCCTCCACTTT. Translation: CASNGQGRYSPLHF.

V usage is TRBV6-1 and J usage is TRBJ2-7; TRBD1 aligns across 7 bases. The CDR3 totals 14 residues. Germline V gene lookup returns CDR1 MNHNS and CDR2 SASEGT. V lost 5 bases, J lost 3 bases, and 7 bases stayed unmatched. The CDR3 coding sequence is TGTGCCAGCAGTAACCGGGACAGCCACTACGAGCAGTACTTC. Translating it yields CASSNRDSHYEQYF.

The chain couples TRBV30 to TRBJ1-4; D remains unclear. Germline CDR1 reads GTSNPN; CDR2 reads SVGIG (reference sequence). V was shortened by 0 bases and J by 8 bases, with 13 bases between the two germline ends. CDR3 size: 14 residues. The CDR3 protein is CAWSVPGESEKLFF. In DNA, the CDR3 is TGTGCCTGGAGTGTACCGGGTGAGAGCGAAAAACTGTTTTTT.

There are a few counts of this clone. The chain couples TRBV6-4 to TRBJ1-4; possibly TRBD1 for D (6 bases). Trimming stripped 4 bases from V and 8 bases from J, with 17 bases between. This CDR3 region has 15 residues. Germline loops: CDR1 MRHNA, CDR2 SNTAGT. This CDR3 reads CASSAQGGSEEKLFF. CDR3 DNA: TGTGCCAGCAGTGCACAAGGGGGATCGGAGGAAAAACTGTTTTTT.

The rearrangement links TRBV4-1 to TRBJ2-3; maybe TRBD1 (5 bases). Germline V lookup: CDR1 MGHRA, CDR2 YSYEKL. The CDR3 contains 16 residues. V was pared by 1 base and J by 4 bases, with 15 bases between. CDR3: CASSQGPSWGADTQYF. The CDR3 DNA is TGCGCCAGCAGCCAAGGGCCATCTTGGGGCGCAGATACGCAGTATTTT.

The chain has TRBV11-3 and TRBJ2-1, with D uncertain. This CDR3 is built from 14 residues. The V end was cut by 0 bases, the J end by 6 bases, with 9 bases between. Germline V CDR1 and CDR2: SGHNT, YENEEA. CDR3 DNA sequence: TGTGCCAGCAGCTTAGACCATCCATTCAATGAGCAGTTCTTC. It encodes CASSLDHPFNEQFF.

This clone was seen a single time. The chain uses TRBV19 and TRBJ1-2, with TRBD1 matching 8 bases. J was trimmed by 5 bases and V by 4 bases; bases with no gene match: 3. The CDR3 totals 13 residues. Per the germline V gene, CDR1 is LNHDA and CDR2 is SQIVND (reference sequence). CDR3: CASSTGQVYGYTF. The CDR3 DNA follows: TGTGCCAGTAGTACGGGACAGGTATATGGCTACACCTTC.

This chain joins TRBV4-2 and TRBJ1-2, with D possibly being TRBD1 (5 bases). Trimming removed 0 bases at V and 2 bases at J, with 16 bases between. CDR3 size: 17 residues. Per the germline V gene, CDR1 is LGHNA and CDR2 is YNFKEQ. This CDR3 reads CASSQDFGTGSNYGYTF. CDR3 nucleotide sequence: TGTGCCAGCAGCCAAGATTTCGGAACAGGCTCCAACTATGGCTACACCTTC.

This clone came up a few times. This chain joins TRBV6-5 and TRBJ2-7; D not certain. V lost 1 base, J lost 6 bases, and 10 bases lay in between. Germline CDR1 and CDR2: MNHEY and SVGAGI. This CDR3 is 13 amino acids long. DNA for the CDR3: TGTGCCAGCAGTTACTTGGCCCTAGGCGAGCAGTACTTC. Translating it yields CASSYLALGEQYF.

The chain employs TRBV9 and TRBJ2-1; D possibly corresponds to TRBD2 (6 bases). V shed 0 bases and J shed 5 bases, with 12 bases lying between them. This CDR3 spans 15 amino acids. From germline, CDR1 is SGDLS and CDR2 YYNGEE. The CDR3 loop is CASSVGAGLDNEQFF. CDR3 nucleotide sequence: TGTGCCAGCAGCGTAGGTGCGGGGTTAGACAATGAGCAGTTCTTC. Based on the CDR3 plus reference TRBV9 and TRBJ2-1, the full variable domain is DSGVTQTPKHLITATGQRVTLRCSPRSGDLSVYWYQQSLDQGLQFLIQYYNGEERAKGNILERFSAQQFPDLHSELNLSSLELGDSALYFCASSVGAGLDNEQFFGPGTRLTVL.

This clone was observed a handful of times. The CDR3 coding sequence is TGTGCCAGCAGTGGGACTGATTTTCGCTACACCTTC. This encodes CASSGTDFRYTF. V usage is TRBV2 and J usage is TRBJ1-2; D is uncertain. Trimming cost V 4 bases and J 9 bases, with 12 bases left between them. This CDR3 spans 12 amino acids. Germline V gives CDR1 SNHLY, CDR2 FYNNEI.

V and J are TRBV11-2 and TRBJ2-7, with 8 bases aligning to TRBD1. The CDR3 runs 14 residues. V lost 3 bases to trimming and J lost 2 bases; unmatched junction nucleotides: 3. Per the germline V gene, CDR1 is SGHAT and CDR2 is FQNNGV. The CDR3 DNA reads as TGTGCCAGCAGCTTCGGGACAGGAACCTACGAGCAGTACTTC. This codes for CASSFGTGTYEQYF.

CDR3 sequence: CASSGGNTGANVLTF. The CDR3 DNA sequence: TGCGCCAGCAGCGGAGGGAACACTGGGGCCAACGTCCTGACTTTC. The chain has TRBV5-1 and TRBJ2-6; the D gene is possibly TRBD2 (6 bases). Germline CDR1 and CDR2: SGHRS and YFSETQ. This CDR3 comprises 15 residues. V dropped 4 bases and J dropped 2 bases, with 10 bases sitting between them.

Regarding this clone: Mismatch with germline at one junction end may stem from a read error. The V and J genes are TRBV7-7 and TRBJ2-3; the D gene is possibly TRBD1 (6 bases). This CDR3 region has 13 residues. Germline V CDR1 and CDR2: SSHAT, FNYEAQ (reference sequence). The CDR3 here is CASKRQGTDTQYF. CDR3 DNA: TGTGCTAGCAAAAGGCAGGGGACAGATACGCAGTATTTT.

The V gene is TRBV6-5, the J gene TRBJ2-1; no clear D. Deletions cut 2 bases from V and 8 bases from J, with 4 bases between. The CDR3 contains 11 residues. Per the germline V gene, CDR1 is MNHEY and CDR2 is SVGAGI. The CDR3 nucleotides are TGTGCCAGCAGTTACGTAGATGAGCAGTTCTTC. Residues: CASSYVDEQFF.

The V and J genes are TRBV11-2 and TRBJ2-1; D not certain. There are 14 residues in the CDR3. Germline loops: CDR1 SGHAT, CDR2 FQNNGV. Between the trimmed V and J ends, which lost 6 bases and 0 bases, there was a span of 9 bases. The CDR3 here is CASRLTSSYNEQFF. The CDR3, as DNA: TGTGCCAGCAGGTTGACAAGCTCCTACAATGAGCAGTTCTTC.

The chain employs TRBV30 and TRBJ2-7; TRBD1 matches 7 bases. The germline CDR1 and CDR2 sequences are GTSNPN and SVGIG (reference sequence). J lost 0 bases, V lost 8 bases, and 4 bases had no gene match. The CDR3 is made up of 12 amino acids. The CDR3 nucleotides read TGTGCCGGGTCAGGGGGCTCCTACGAGCAGTACTTC. Its protein is CAGSGGSYEQYF. The entire variable domain, with the rest obtained from reference TRBV30 and TRBJ2-7, is as follows: SQTIHQWPATLVQPVGSPLSLECTVEGTSNPNLYWYRQAAGRGLQLLFYSVGIGQISSEVPQNLSASRPQDRQFILSSKKLLLSDSGFYLCAGSGGSYEQYFGPGTRLTVT.

The chain links TRBV27 to TRBJ2-1, with TRBD1 matching over 7 bases. Germline V gene sequence: CDR1 MNHEY, CDR2 SMNVEV (reference sequence). The CDR3 runs 13 residues. The V gene end was trimmed by 4 bases and the J gene end by 8 bases; junction bases not matched to a gene: 5. This CDR3 is CASSSDRWDEQFF. The CDR3 DNA reads as TGTGCCAGCAGTTCGGACAGGTGGGATGAGCAGTTCTTC.